The present entry profiles one TCR beta chain with its context. Only CD45RO-negative cells positively selected for CCR7 counted as naive CD8 cells, so terminally differentiated effector memory CD45RA+ cells were excluded. The data belong to a study of shared clonotypes between healthy human individuals. Germline V gene sequence: CDR1 SGHVT, CDR2 SQSDAQ. J gave up 2 bases and V 1 base, and 5 bases lay outside the gene matches. The CDR3 sequence is 16 residues long. The protocol was immunoSEQ multiplex PCR, while the TCRdb copy is restricted to in-frame clones and leaves out a portion. The sample lists some 2 million clones; roughly 94% were seen once.

Sequenced material: naive CD8+ T cells sorted from blood. The source of this sequence is a man younger than 35 in good health. The V and J genes are TRBV7-4 and TRBJ2-4; TRBD2 agrees at 7 bases. CDR3 sequence (DNA): TGTGCCAGCAGCTTAGAAGGCGGGGGTCCCAAAAACATTCAGTACTTC. Its protein product is CASSLEGGGPKNIQYF. The full variable domain, its missing parts supplied by reference TRBV7-4 and TRBJ2-4, is GAGVSQSPRYKVAKRGRDVALRCDSISGHVTLYWYRQTLGQGSEVLTYSQSDAQRDKSGRPSGRFSAERPERSVSTLKIQRTEQGDSAVYLCASSLEGGGPKNIQYFGAGTRLSVL.